Listed here are 30 T cell receptor beta chains from one sample, sequenced in a study of cytomegalovirus exposure and HLA in healthy donors. 13 Jbeta primers and 60 Vbeta primers were used for the PCR. The assay was immunoSEQ multiplex PCR, and TCRdb's table has in-frame clones only and misses some. In the table there are fewer than 120,000 clones, around 85% of which are singletons. Sequencing input: PBMCs. The origin of the receptors is a man aged 25 to 40 in good health and CMV-seropositive.

This clone was recorded a few times. Here the CDR3 reads CASSWRTGGDYEQYF. DNA of the CDR3: TGTGCCAGCAGCTGGCGTACAGGGGGCGACTACGAGCAGTACTTC. This chain joins TRBV5-5 and TRBJ2-7; TRBD1 aligns across 9 bases. The CDR3 runs to 15 residues. The germline V gene has CDR1 SGHKS and CDR2 YYEKEE (reference sequence). J lost 3 bases, V lost 3 bases, and 7 bases had no gene match.

The chain recombines TRBV6-1 with TRBJ1-4, with TRBD1 matching 12 bases. The junction had 7 bases not matched to a gene; V was cut back by 10 bases and J by 7 bases. The germline gives CDR1 MNHNS, CDR2 SASEGT. This CDR3 has 14 residues. The DNA of the CDR3 is TGTGCCATCGATGGGACAGGGGGCTTTGAAAAACTGTTTTTT. Translation gives CAIDGTGGFEKLFF.

The chain has TRBV5-8 and TRBJ1-4, with no clear D. The CDR3 covers 14 residues. The V end lost 5 bases, the J end lost 8 bases, and 16 bases lay between the germline ends. Germline V gene sequence: CDR1 SGHTS, CDR2 YDEGEE. The CDR3 DNA follows: TGTGCCAGCAGGATCTCGGGGTTTGGGGAAAAACTGTTTTTT. This encodes CASRISGFGEKLFF.

The rearrangement links TRBV6-4 to TRBJ2-3, with D possibly matching TRBD2 (7 bases). Trimming left V 6 bases short and J 5 bases short, with 18 bases between. Germline V gene sequence: CDR1 MRHNA, CDR2 SNTAGT. CDR3 length: 15 amino acids. The CDR3 DNA reads as TGTGCCAGCAGCCCCCGGGGGGCCGATGGAGATACGCAGTATTTT. It encodes CASSPRGADGDTQYF.

On this clone itself: The DNA is omitted, as the CDR3 cannot be located on it reliably, and the CDR3 follows TCRdb's listing. The rearrangement links TRBV21-1 to TRBJ2-1; TRBD2 is the table's D call and was not checked against the DNA. TRBV21-1 has pseudogene status. 17 amino acids form the CDR3, both terminal residues included. The CDR3 loop is CASSNVVGGGSYNEQFF.

This clone has a handful of counts. The chain is built from TRBV7-2 and TRBJ2-4; a weak D match, TRBD1 (6 bases). V was pared by 1 base and J by 8 bases, with 12 bases between. This CDR3 has 14 amino acids. In germline, CDR1 is SGHTA, CDR2 FQGNSA. This CDR3 is CASSLGTADHIQYF. The CDR3 nucleotides are TGTGCCAGCAGCTTAGGGACAGCCGATCACATTCAGTACTTC.

This clone has only one observation. This chain joins TRBV30 and TRBJ2-5, with TRBD2 matching 9 bases. CDR1 is GTSNPN and CDR2 is SVGIG in the germline V gene (reference sequence). The length of the CDR3 is 14 residues. The junction had 6 bases not matched to a gene; V was cut back by 4 bases and J by 3 bases. CDR3: CAWIRLAAKETQYF. CDR3 bases: TGTGCCTGGATACGACTAGCGGCGAAAGAGACCCAGTACTTC.

This clone was detected only once. The V call is TRBV2, the J call TRBJ2-3; D is unclear. The CDR3 consists of 11 residues. Germline CDR1 is SNHLY and CDR2 is FYNNEI. Trimming removed 11 bases from V and 0 bases from J, with 6 bases in between. The CDR3 DNA reads TGTGCCCTAACTAGCACAGATACGCAGTATTTT. This encodes CALTSTDTQYF.

The chain couples TRBV4-2 to TRBJ2-1; D perhaps matches TRBD2 (6 bases). The CDR3 has 14 amino acids. The V gene's germline CDR1 is LGHNA and CDR2 YNFKEQ. Deletions cut 0 bases from V and 8 bases from J, with 11 bases between. In DNA form, the CDR3 reads TGTGCCAGCAGCCAAGATAGGGCTAGCGATGAGCAGTTCTTC. Residues: CASSQDRASDEQFF.

The chain combines TRBV27 with TRBJ2-7; the D gene is possibly TRBD2 (5 bases). Germline V gives CDR1 MNHEY, CDR2 SMNVEV (reference sequence). V dropped 5 bases and J dropped 6 bases, with 14 bases sitting between them. The CDR3 spans 13 residues. The CDR3 region is CASSAGGRTEQYF. The DNA for the CDR3 is TGTGCCAGCAGTGCGGGCGGTCGCACCGAGCAGTACTTC.

This clone was picked up a small number of times. The chain carries TRBV5-4 and TRBJ1-2; D not certain. The CDR3 is 14 amino acids. The V end lost 3 bases, the J end lost 4 bases, and 13 bases lay between the germline ends. Germline V gene data show CDR1 as SGHNT and CDR2 as YYREEE (reference sequence). CDR3 bases: TGTGCCAGCAGCTCGTACGGAAACAGCTATGGCTACACCTTC. Residues: CASSSYGNSYGYTF.

This rearrangement joins TRBV4-1 to TRBJ2-7; 8 nucleotides agree with TRBD2. With 1 base clipped from V and 6 bases from J, the junction kept 5 bases outside the gene matches. Germline V CDR1 and CDR2: MGHRA, YSYEKL. This CDR3 region has 14 residues. DNA of the CDR3: TGCGCCAGCAGCCAAGGTTTAGCGGGAAGCGAGCAGTACTTC. As protein: CASSQGLAGSEQYF.

This chain uses TRBV12-5 with TRBJ1-2, with 9 positions matching TRBD1. This CDR3 has 15 residues. Germline assignment: CDR1 LGHNT and CDR2 FRNRAP. After removal of 4 bases from V and 3 bases from J, the junction contained 6 bases not matched to a gene. The CDR3 nucleotides read TGTGCTAGTGGTTCCCCGGGACAGGGACACTATGGCTACACCTTC. Amino acids: CASGSPGQGHYGYTF.

This rearrangement joins TRBV19 to TRBJ2-3, with 9 bases fitting TRBD1. The germline V gene has CDR1 LNHDA and CDR2 SQIVND (reference sequence). Trimming cost V 0 bases and J 5 bases; bases outside gene matches: 6. The CDR3 sequence is 16 residues long. The CDR3 nucleotides are TGTGCCAGTAGTATAGAGGGACAGGGTTCTATAGATACGCAGTATTTT. Protein product: CASSIEGQGSIDTQYF.

The chain is built from TRBV5-6 and TRBJ1-1, with D perhaps TRBD1 (6 bases). CDR1 SGHDT and CDR2 YYEEEE come from the germline V gene. The CDR3 is 13 residues long. Between the trimmed V and J ends, which lost 7 bases and 1 base, there was a span of 11 bases. This chain's CDR3 is CASLVGGNTEAFF. The DNA for the CDR3 is TGTGCCAGCCTGGTAGGGGGGAACACTGAAGCTTTCTTT.

V is TRBV15 and J is TRBJ2-2, with 9 bases lining up with TRBD1. CDR3 length: 16 residues. CDR1 and CDR2 (germline): LNHNV, YYDKDF (reference sequence). J was trimmed by 0 bases and V by 1 base; bases with no gene match: 0. This CDR3 reads CATSRGQGANTGELFF. CDR3 in DNA: TGTGCCACCAGCAGAGGACAGGGGGCGAACACCGGGGAGCTGTTTTTT. Full variable domain (missing parts from reference TRBV15 and TRBJ2-2): DAMVIQNPRYQVTQFGKPVTLSCSQTLNHNVMYWYQQKSSQAPKLLFHYYDKDFNNEADTPDNFQSRRPNTSFCFLDIRSPGLGDTAMYLCATSRGQGANTGELFFGEGSRLTVL.

The CDR3 loop is CASSPLGQIWSDTIYF. Written as DNA, the CDR3 is TGTGCCAGCAGTCCTCTGGGACAGATTTGGTCGGACACCATATATTTT. The gene calls are TRBV5-6 and TRBJ1-3, with TRBD1 identical over 7 bases. Looked up from germline, CDR1 is SGHDT and CDR2 is YYEEEE. With V trimmed by 5 bases and J by 8 bases, 16 bases remained unmatched. The CDR3 loop spans 16 amino acids.

V usage is TRBV11-1 and J usage is TRBJ2-5, with a weak D call TRBD1 (5 bases). The length of the CDR3 is 13 residues. Germline CDR1 is SGHAT and CDR2 is FQDESV (reference sequence). Trimming left V 7 bases short and J 0 bases short, with 9 bases between. As DNA, the CDR3 is TGTGCCAGCACCTGGGGCAACCAAGAGACCCAGTACTTC. Protein product: CASTWGNQETQYF.

This chain connects TRBV7-8 to TRBJ1-2; 8 bases map to TRBD1. The V segment lost 5 bases and the J segment 3 bases; nucleotides outside the gene matches: 5. The CDR3 consists of 14 residues. Germline V CDR1 and CDR2: SGHVS, FQNEAQ. CDR3 amino acids: CASSTGQGDYGYTF. The CDR3 region has the DNA TGTGCCAGCAGCACCGGACAGGGAGACTATGGCTACACCTTC. Based on the CDR3 plus reference TRBV7-8 and TRBJ1-2, the full variable domain is GAGVSQSPRYKVAKRGQDVALRCDPISGHVSLFWYQQALGQGPEFLTYFQNEAQLDKSGLPSDRFFAERPEGSVSTLKIQRTQQEDSAVYLCASSTGQGDYGYTFGSGTRLTVV.

This chain joins TRBV10-2 and TRBJ2-7; 11 nucleotides agree with TRBD1. V shed 7 bases, J shed 6 bases, and the junction held 11 bases outside the gene matches. CDR1 WSHSY and CDR2 SAAADI come from the germline V gene. The CDR3 has 15 amino acids. The CDR3 region is CASTLGQGAFSEQYF. DNA for the CDR3: TGCGCCAGCACCCTAGGACAGGGGGCTTTCAGCGAGCAGTACTTC.

The chain couples TRBV19 to TRBJ1-1; perhaps TRBD1 as D (5 bases). The CDR3 extends over 16 amino acids. The V end lost 0 bases, the J end lost 1 base, and 12 bases lay between the germline ends. Germline CDR1 LNHDA, CDR2 SQIVND (reference sequence). This CDR3 is CASSIEGRGKNTEAFF. The CDR3 DNA is TGTGCCAGTAGTATAGAGGGGAGGGGAAAGAACACTGAAGCTTTCTTT.

This chain joins TRBV13 and TRBJ1-1; 7 bases line up with TRBD1. CDR3 length: 17 amino acids. CDR1 and CDR2 from the germline V gene are PRHDT and FYEKMQ (reference sequence). The junction had 7 bases not matched to a gene; V was cut back by 0 bases and J by 0 bases. This chain's CDR3 is CASSLGPRQGMNTEAFF. CDR3 DNA: TGTGCCAGCAGCTTAGGACCTCGACAGGGCATGAACACTGAAGCTTTCTTT.

The chain joins TRBV6-5 to TRBJ1-6, with D unclear. Trimming left V 6 bases short and J 0 bases short, with 6 bases between. Germline V CDR1 and CDR2: MNHEY, SVGAGI. This CDR3 comprises 14 residues. The CDR3 region is CASSRSSYNSPLHF. CDR3 sequence (DNA): TGTGCCAGCAGCCGGAGCTCCTATAATTCACCCCTCCACTTT.

The V call is TRBV14, the J call TRBJ1-1; perhaps TRBD1 as D (5 bases). Trimming took off 1 base at V and 3 bases at J, with 9 bases between the two ends. CDR1 is SGHDN, CDR2 FVKESK, per germline. This CDR3 has 14 amino acids. The CDR3 protein is CASSQGDWDTEAFF. The CDR3 DNA is TGTGCCAGCAGCCAAGGGGACTGGGACACTGAAGCTTTCTTT. The full variable domain, with the rest looked up from reference TRBV14 and TRBJ1-1, is EAGVTQFPSHSVIEKGQTVTLRCDPISGHDNLYWYRRVMGKEIKFLLHFVKESKQDESGMPNNRFLAERTGGTYSTLKVQPAELEDSGVYFCASSQGDWDTEAFFGQGTRLTVV.

The J gene is TRBJ1-4, the V gene TRBV19; 9 bases match TRBD1. This CDR3 has 16 amino acids. The germline V gene encodes CDR1 LNHDA and CDR2 SQIVND (reference sequence). V shed 8 bases and J 0 bases; nucleotides not matched to a gene: 7. This chain's CDR3 is CASGRDRAPTNEKLFF. The CDR3 coding sequence is TGTGCCAGTGGTCGGGACAGGGCTCCAACTAATGAAAAACTGTTTTTT. Drawing the rest from reference TRBV19 and TRBJ1-4, the complete variable domain is DGGITQSPKYLFRKEGQNVTLSCEQNLNHDAMYWYRQDPGQGLRLIYYSQIVNDFQKGDIAEGYSVSREKKESFPLTVTSAQKNPTAFYLCASGRDRAPTNEKLFFGSGTQLSVL.

This chain uses TRBV19 with TRBJ2-5; 9 bases agree with TRBD1. V shed 6 bases and J 4 bases; nucleotides not matched to a gene: 3. The CDR3 consists of 13 residues. CDR1 is LNHDA, CDR2 SQIVND, per germline (reference sequence). The DNA for the CDR3 is TGTGCCAGTAGCGGACAGGGGAGAGAGACCCAGTACTTC. This sequence encodes CASSGQGRETQYF.

V is TRBV19 and J is TRBJ2-3; no firm D call. Germline loops: CDR1 LNHDA, CDR2 SQIVND (reference sequence). V lost 1 base, J lost 4 bases, and 6 bases lay in between. The CDR3 runs 13 residues. The CDR3 here is CASSIAVPDTQYF. The CDR3, as DNA: TGTGCCAGTAGTATAGCAGTACCAGATACGCAGTATTTT.

The V and J genes are TRBV28 and TRBJ2-7; perhaps TRBD1 as D (7 bases). The CDR3 runs 15 residues. Germline CDR1 reads MDHEN; CDR2 reads SYDVKM. V was clipped by 8 bases and J by 3 bases, with 20 bases between them. The CDR3 spells CASARRGVMNYEQYF. The CDR3 DNA reads as TGTGCCAGCGCCCGCAGGGGGGTTATGAACTACGAGCAGTACTTC.

This clone was seen a few times. A junction end diverges from the germline sequence, so it may reflect a read error. This chain uses TRBV7-9 with TRBJ2-7, with D hard to call. This CDR3 region has 11 residues. The germline CDR1 and CDR2 sequences are SEHNR and FQNEAQ (reference sequence). CDR3 region: CSSSPSYEQYF. CDR3 nucleotide sequence: TGTTCCAGCAGCCCCAGCTACGAGCAGTACTTC. The whole variable domain, remainder taken from reference TRBV7-9 and TRBJ2-7, is DTGVSQNPRHKITKRGQNVTFRCDPISEHNRLYWYRQTLGQGPEFLTYFQNEAQLEKSRLLSDRFSAERPKGSFSTLEIQRTEQGDSAMYLCSSSPSYEQYFGPGTRLTVT.

The chain combines TRBV6-1 with TRBJ2-2; D remains ambiguous. V lost 1 base, J lost 2 bases, and 5 bases lay in between. The CDR3 is 14 residues long. Germline CDR1 reads MNHNS; CDR2 reads SASEGT. The CDR3 sequence: CASSEELNTGELFF. DNA for the CDR3: TGTGCCAGCAGTGAAGAACTTAACACCGGGGAGCTGTTTTTT.